This TCR beta chain derives from a study of shared clonotypes between healthy human individuals. Study conclusions and caveats: Incomplete sequencing of sorted subsets was indicated by rarefaction despite large depth.

TCRdb keeps only in-frame clones here, not all; method: immunoSEQ multiplex PCR. The sample has about 2 million clones; 95% are singletons. V shed 1 base and J shed 7 bases, with 8 bases lying between them. Germline CDR1 and CDR2: SGHDN and FVKESK. This CDR3 region has 12 residues. Comments on this clone: The antigen is not known.

Sequencing used naive CD4+ T cells sorted from blood. Subset here: CD45RA+ positively selected. This chain connects TRBV14 to TRBJ2-7; D is uncertain. This sequence was found in a man between 18 and 29 years old in good health. Written as DNA, the CDR3 is TGTGCCAGCAGCCAAGCGCGGCAGGAGCAGTACTTC. Translating gives CASSQARQEQYF.